The 4 T cell receptor beta chains given below trace back to one sample, sequenced in a study of PD-L1 blockade in urothelial cancer. Some clones are missing from TCRdb's copy, which holds only in-frame ones; the method was immunoSEQ multiplex PCR. The sample shows around 57,000 clones, 75% to 90% of them seen only once. Time point specified: pretreatment peripheral blood. This sample comprised PBMCs, obtained around atezolizumab (anti-PD-L1) treatment. The receptors originated from a man between 65 and 85 years old with urothelial cancer.

The gene calls are TRBV9 and TRBJ2-1, with 11 bases matching TRBD2. V shed 3 bases, J shed 9 bases, and the junction held 23 bases outside the gene matches. Germline V gives CDR1 SGDLS, CDR2 YYNGEE. CDR3 size: 20 residues. The CDR3 coding sequence is TGTGCCAGCAGCGACCCGCTGACTAGCGGGACTAAGGGCAGGATCGGTGAGCAGTTCTTC. Its translation is CASSDPLTSGTKGRIGEQFF.

The rearrangement joins TRBV2 to TRBJ2-1, with TRBD2 matching over 9 bases. Per the germline V gene, CDR1 is SNHLY and CDR2 is FYNNEI. The CDR3 contains 15 residues. J gave up 9 bases and V 7 bases, and 13 bases lay outside the gene matches. Here the CDR3 reads CASKGTSRLRGEQFF. CDR3 coding DNA: TGTGCCAGCAAAGGGACTAGCCGACTCCGCGGTGAGCAGTTCTTC.

This chain uses TRBV4-3 with TRBJ2-7, with a possible D match to TRBD2 (6 bases). The CDR3 has 13 residues. The V end lost 4 bases, the J end lost 4 bases, and 11 bases lay between the germline ends. Germline CDR1 LGHNA, CDR2 YSLEER. The CDR3: CASSPGLTYEQYF. The CDR3 DNA is TGCGCCAGCAGCCCGGGACTGACTTACGAGCAGTACTTC.

This chain uses TRBV7-3 with TRBJ2-1; 8 bases align to TRBD1. V lost 3 bases, J lost 2 bases, and 3 bases stayed unmatched. CDR1 is SGHTA, CDR2 FQGTGA, per germline. This CDR3 is 15 amino acids long. CDR3 sequence (DNA): TGTGCCAGCAGCTTCGGACAGGGTGCCTACAATGAGCAGTTCTTC. The encoded protein is CASSFGQGAYNEQFF.